These 22 T cell receptor beta chains were sequenced from one sample in a study of control samples from healthy donors and cancer patients. Produced via immunoSEQ multiplex PCR; TCRdb's table is partial and in-frame only. Of 65,000 to 80,000 clones listed, around 90% were seen once; the top ten hold around a tenth. Sample: PBMCs. All receptors come from a woman in her forties or fifties with colorectal cancer.

This clone was counted only a few times. V gene TRBV28 combines with J gene TRBJ1-5; D might be TRBD1 (6 bases). CDR1 and CDR2 (germline): MDHEN, SYDVKM. V was trimmed by 7 bases and J by 4 bases, leaving 17 bases between them. This CDR3 region has 15 residues. In DNA, the CDR3 is TGTGCCAGCAAGCCCGGGACAATCTCTAATCAGCCCCAGCATTTT. Protein sequence: CASKPGTISNQPQHF.

This chain joins TRBV3-1 (or the pseudogene TRBV3-2) and TRBJ2-5; tentative D call: TRBD1 (6 bases). Germline CDR1 LGHDT, CDR2 YNNKEL (reference sequence). This CDR3 contains 15 residues. V was pared by 4 bases and J by 0 bases, with 12 bases between. This CDR3 reads CASSPRDTYQETQYF. The CDR3, as DNA: TGTGCCAGCAGCCCCCGGGACACGTACCAAGAGACCCAGTACTTC.

This clone was seen just once. The rearrangement uses TRBV5-3 and TRBJ2-2; TRBD2 matches at 8 bases. TRBV5-3 is an ORF for which the function is uncertain. This CDR3 is built from 16 residues. V gave up 0 bases and J gave up 6 bases; unmatched junction bases: 7. This chain's CDR3 is CARSLVLRGAPGELFF. In DNA form, the CDR3 reads TGTGCCAGAAGCTTGGTTCTGCGGGGGGCCCCCGGGGAGCTGTTTTTT.

The chain links TRBV6-1 to TRBJ1-6; D not resolved. Germline lookup yields CDR1 MNHNS and CDR2 SASEGT. The CDR3 is 15 amino acids. V was clipped by 2 bases and J by 7 bases, with 12 bases between them. CDR3 DNA: TGTGCCAGCAGTGAAATGGTGACGGTCAATTCACCCCTCCACTTT. This sequence encodes CASSEMVTVNSPLHF.

V usage is TRBV6-5 and J usage is TRBJ1-3; D is unclear. Germline lookup yields CDR1 MNHEY and CDR2 SVGAGI. Trimming removed 8 bases from V and 0 bases from J, with 8 bases in between. This CDR3 region has 13 residues. The CDR3 loop is CASVPDSGNTIYF. The CDR3 DNA reads TGTGCCAGCGTGCCCGACTCTGGAAACACCATATATTTT.

V usage is TRBV7-2 and J usage is TRBJ1-5; D perhaps matches TRBD1 (5 bases). From germline, CDR1 is SGHTA and CDR2 FQGNSA. Trimming stripped 2 bases from V and 6 bases from J, with 14 bases between. This CDR3 has 15 residues. CDR3 DNA sequence: TGTGCCAGCAGCTTAAAAGGGGACGGGAGTCAGCCCCAGCATTTT. It translates to CASSLKGDGSQPQHF.

The V and J genes are TRBV4-3 and TRBJ2-5, with 11 positions matching TRBD1. Germline V lookup: CDR1 LGHNA, CDR2 YSLEER. The CDR3 length is 17 residues. V shed 4 bases and J 2 bases; nucleotides not matched to a gene: 9. CDR3 amino acids: CASSPSGQGAVQETQYF. The CDR3 region has the DNA TGCGCCAGCAGCCCCTCAGGACAGGGGGCCGTACAAGAGACCCAGTACTTC.

The J gene is TRBJ2-7, the V gene TRBV20-1; TRBD1 is a possible D gene (6 bases). The CDR3 spans 13 residues. With 3 bases removed from V and 2 bases from J, the gap between germline ends came to 11 bases. Germline CDR1 is DFQATT and CDR2 is SNEGSKA (reference sequence). The CDR3 DNA is TGCAGTGCTAGTGGGCAGGGGACCTACGAGCAGTACGTC. Translation gives CSASGQGTYEQYV.

The J gene is TRBJ2-1, the V gene TRBV5-6, with 7 bases fitting TRBD1. Germline values: CDR1 SGHDT, CDR2 YYEEEE. This CDR3 is built from 18 residues. Trimming removed 0 bases from V and 4 bases from J; junction bases left unmatched: 13. In nucleotides, the CDR3 is TGTGCCAGCAGCTTGGAGGGTGAGACAGGGTGGTATTACAATGAGCAGTTCTTC. As protein: CASSLEGETGWYYNEQFF.

This sequence joins TRBV19 and TRBJ1-1, with 7 bases lining up with TRBD1. V trimming: 2 bases; J trimming: 4 bases; junction bases outside the gene matches: 4. This CDR3 is 14 amino acids long. The germline V gene encodes CDR1 LNHDA and CDR2 SQIVND (reference sequence). The DNA for the CDR3 is TGTGCCAGTAGTATATTAGGGGGCGGCACTGAAGCTTTCTTT. It specifies CASSILGGGTEAFF.

V usage is TRBV30 and J usage is TRBJ2-1; D gene unclear. The CDR3 has 13 amino acids. The germline gives CDR1 GTSNPN, CDR2 SVGIG (reference sequence). Trimming removed 0 bases from V and 6 bases from J, with 9 bases in between. CDR3 DNA sequence: TGTGCCTGGAGTGTACGGGCAGGCAATGAGCAGTTCTTC. As protein: CAWSVRAGNEQFF. Based on the CDR3 plus reference TRBV30 and TRBJ2-1, the full variable domain is SQTIHQWPATLVQPVGSPLSLECTVEGTSNPNLYWYRQAAGRGLQLLFYSVGIGQISSEVPQNLSASRPQDRQFILSSKKLLLSDSGFYLCAWSVRAGNEQFFGPGTRLTVL.

The chain combines TRBV3-1 (or the pseudogene TRBV3-2) with TRBJ2-5, with D perhaps matching TRBD1 (6 bases). This CDR3 region has 13 residues. CDR1 and CDR2 from the germline V gene are LGHDT and YNNKEL (reference sequence). Trimming pared 5 bases from V and 10 bases from J, leaving 17 bases between. In DNA, the CDR3 is TGTGCCAGCAGCGAGCACCAGGGGCTGGTCCAGTACTTC. Protein: CASSEHQGLVQYF.

The chain joins TRBV6-2 or TRBV6-3 to TRBJ1-2, with 8 bases matching TRBD1. Germline trimming cut 6 bases from V and 4 bases from J; bases unmatched to any gene: 7. The CDR3 has 14 amino acids. Germline V gene lookup returns CDR1 MNHEY and CDR2 SVGEGT. The CDR3 bases are TGTGCCAGCAGCCCCGGACAGGGCGGCTATGGCTACACCTTC. Protein product: CASSPGQGGYGYTF.

The chain is built from TRBV7-2 and TRBJ2-3; D remains unclear. This CDR3 contains 14 residues. CDR1 and CDR2 from the germline V gene are SGHTA and FQGNSA. V was pared by 3 bases and J by 6 bases, with 13 bases between. CDR3 region: CASSFRISGDTQYF. For the CDR3, the DNA is TGTGCCAGCAGCTTTAGGATATCTGGGGATACGCAGTATTTT.

V gene TRBV7-3 combines with J gene TRBJ2-2; D is ambiguous. There are 18 residues in the CDR3. Germline values: CDR1 SGHTA, CDR2 FQGTGA. V was cut by 5 bases and J by 3 bases, with 22 bases left in between. The CDR3 region has the DNA TGTGCCAGCAGCCCGCCCCGGGCTTCAAACCGGGACACCGGGGAGCTGTTTTTT. This encodes CASSPPRASNRDTGELFF.

This clone appeared once. The rearrangement joins TRBV7-2 to TRBJ2-7, with D perhaps TRBD1 or TRBD2 (6 bases each). The CDR3 runs to 14 residues. Germline assignment: CDR1 SGHTA and CDR2 FQGNSA. Trimming cost V 2 bases and J 5 bases, with 13 bases left between them. The CDR3 reads CASSLTSGGHEQYV. CDR3 DNA: TGTGCCAGCAGCTTAACTTCCGGGGGCCACGAGCAGTACGTC.

The gene calls are TRBV5-1 and TRBJ2-1; no firm D call. The CDR3 extends over 15 amino acids. Per germline, CDR1 SGHRS and CDR2 YFSETQ. Trimming shortened V by 3 bases and J by 8 bases, and 18 bases separated the two germline ends. The CDR3 nucleotides read TGCGCCAGCAGCTCCGGGCTAAGCCTATCCGATGAGCAGTTCTTC. The encoded protein is CASSSGLSLSDEQFF.

The genes are TRBV5-1 and TRBJ1-4; D remains unclear. V lost 5 bases and J lost 5, with 22 bases in between. Germline CDR1 SGHRS, CDR2 YFSETQ. This CDR3 contains 17 residues. The CDR3: CASREAFSDGLNEKLFF. CDR3 nucleotides: TGCGCCAGCAGGGAGGCTTTTTCGGACGGCCTAAATGAAAAACTGTTTTTT.

The chain uses TRBV7-3 and TRBJ2-1; TRBD2 matches 12 bases. V lost 5 bases, J lost 6 bases, and 5 bases stayed unmatched. In germline, CDR1 is SGHTA, CDR2 FQGTGA. CDR3 length equals 15 residues. The CDR3 nucleotides are TGTGCCAGCAGCCCTAGCGGGGGGGCAGGCAATGAGCAGTTCTTC. Translation gives CASSPSGGAGNEQFF.

This sequence joins TRBV9 and TRBJ2-2; D gene unclear. With 4 bases removed from V and 4 bases from J, the gap between germline ends came to 14 bases. Germline V gene lookup returns CDR1 SGDLS and CDR2 YYNGEE. The CDR3 is made up of 15 amino acids. In DNA, the CDR3 is TGTGCCAGCAGCTTAAGTGGCGAGCGCACCGGGGAGCTGTTTTTT. Amino acid sequence: CASSLSGERTGELFF.

The chain couples TRBV30 to TRBJ1-6; tentatively, D is TRBD1 (6 bases). The V gene lost 3 bases and the J gene lost 5 bases, with 8 bases spanning the gap. The CDR3 is made up of 13 amino acids. CDR1 is GTSNPN and CDR2 is SVGIG in the germline V gene (reference sequence). CDR3 sequence (DNA): TGTGCCTGGAGACGGACAGATAATTCACCCCTCCACTTT. This sequence encodes CAWRRTDNSPLHF.

V usage is TRBV7-7 and J usage is TRBJ2-1, with D uncertain. V lost 1 base to trimming and J lost 4 bases, with 14 bases between them. The CDR3 is made up of 16 amino acids. Germline V lookup: CDR1 SSHAT, CDR2 FNYEAQ (reference sequence). The CDR3 here is CASSLGPPSPYNEQFF. The CDR3 DNA reads as TGTGCCAGCAGCTTAGGCCCCCCTAGTCCATACAATGAGCAGTTCTTC. The full variable domain, with the rest looked up from reference TRBV7-7 and TRBJ2-1, is GAGVSQSPRYKVTKRGQDVTLRCDPISSHATLYWYQQALGQGPEFLTYFNYEAQPDKSGLPSDRFSAERPEGSISTLTIQRTEQRDSAMYRCASSLGPPSPYNEQFFGPGTRLTVL.